This T cell receptor (beta chain) derives from a study of breast tumors, draining lymph nodes, adjacent tissues. Study-wide results and caveats: The data were judged consistent with most tumor T cells coming from lymph node and expanding in tumor. Tumors had less TCR diversity than lymph nodes, more than nontumor tissue. Compared with basal-like, luminal-like tumors shared significantly more repertoire with nontumor tissue. That most tumor T cells come from lymph nodes remained unproven.

TCRdb re-called the multiplex PCR reads with MiXCR, one entry per CDR3 protein. This sample has 50,000 to 75,000 distinct CDR3 sequences; approximately 57% occur once, and the top ten carry approximately 18%. This clonotype is medium-sized by share. Its antigen is still unknown. Germline V gene lookup returns CDR1 DFQATT and CDR2 SNEGSKA (reference sequence). The CDR3 has 20 residues. Losses at the gene ends were 6 bases for V and 2 bases for J; bases not matched to a gene: 18. J is TRBJ2-3 and V is TRBV20-1; 15 positions match TRBD2. The sample consisted of breast tumor tissue. This clonotype originated in a female donor with breast cancer. Some clones in this sample may be carry-over from other donors' samples. The CDR3, as DNA: TGCAGTGCCAGTATGAGAGGGGGACTAGCGGGGGGCCGAATCACAGATACGCAGTATTTT. It translates to CSASMRGGLAGGRITDTQYF.